These T cell receptor beta chains were read from a single sample in a study of early T cells in non-severe SARS-CoV-2 infection. In TCRdb, the 5' RACE reads were re-called with MiXCR into one record per CDR3 protein. The table shows roughly 54,000 distinct CDR3 sequences, with 4.5% to 7% occurring only once. The source material was whole blood. These receptors were obtained from an adult who was a healthcare worker with PCR-confirmed SARS-CoV-2 infection or an uninfected control (not recorded which). CDR3s include the opening cysteine and the closing phenylalanine or tryptophan. The D gene is left open where the match is weak. The size entry is marked missing in some rows and otherwise reads once, few, many or a size class.

D gene,J gene,V gene,clone size,CDR3 protein,CDR3 DNA
TRBD2,TRBJ2-3,TRBV9,few,CASSPSGGGTDTQYF,TGTGCCAGCAGCCCTAGCGGGGGGGGCACAGATACGCAGTATTTT
.,TRBJ2-7,TRBV30,few,CAWSISSYEQYF,TGTGCCTGGAGCATCTCTTCTTACGAGCAGTACTTC
.,TRBJ2-7,TRBV7-9,many,CASSLRGGAPYEQYF,TGTGCCAGCAGCTTAAGGGGGGGAGCCCCCTACGAGCAGTACTTC
TRBD1,TRBJ1-1,TRBV4-2,many,CASSPRTGNTEAFF,TGTGCCAGCAGCCCGAGGACAGGGAACACTGAAGCTTTCTTT
TRBD2,TRBJ2-3,TRBV5-6,.,CASSLIHWGGSDRRDTQYF,TGTGCCAGCAGCTTGATCCATTGGGGCGGGAGTGACCGGCGAGATACGCAGTATTTT
.,TRBJ1-5,TRBV6-2/TRBV6-3,few,CASSYVGADQPQHF,TGTGCCAGCAGTTACGTCGGGGCCGATCAGCCCCAGCATTTT
.,TRBJ1-1,TRBV5-1,few,CASSLEPGLYTEAFF,TGCGCCAGCAGCCTAGAGCCGGGTCTGTACACTGAAGCTTTCTTT
.,TRBJ2-6,TRBV7-9,many,CATGDSGANVLTF,TGTGCCACCGGAGACTCTGGGGCCAACGTCCTGACTTTC
TRBD1,TRBJ2-5,TRBV7-6,few,CASSPGQGETQYF,TGTGCCAGCAGCCCTGGACAGGGAGAGACCCAGTACTTC
.,TRBJ1-5,TRBV10-2,many,CASSANSMGNQPQHF,TGCGCCAGCAGTGCGAACAGCATGGGCAATCAGCCCCAGCATTTT
.,TRBJ2-3,TRBV2,many,CASSEGARRF,TGTGCCAGCAGTGAAGGGGCCAGACGTTTT
.,TRBJ1-4,TRBV27,many,CASSFAPGRGEKLFF,TGTGCCAGCAGTTTTGCCCCCGGTCGGGGCGAAAAACTGTTTTTT
.,TRBJ1-1,TRBV7-2,few,CASSLGRGEAFF,TGTGCCAGCAGCTTAGGAAGGGGAGAAGCTTTCTTT
TRBD2,TRBJ2-1,TRBV25-1,many,CASSGIIAGEQFF,TGTGCCAGCAGTGGGATAATAGCGGGTGAGCAGTTCTTC
.,TRBJ1-4,TRBV5-6,.,CASSLSRGYEKLFF,TGTGCCAGCAGCTTGAGCAGGGGTTATGAAAAACTGTTTTTT
.,TRBJ1-5,TRBV30,few,CAWSVDTNQPQHF,TGTGCCTGGAGTGTAGATACCAATCAGCCCCAGCATTTT
TRBD1,TRBJ1-5,TRBV12-3/TRBV12-4,many,CASSPDRVDQPQHF,TGTGCCAGCAGTCCAGACAGGGTGGATCAGCCCCAGCATTTT
.,TRBJ2-7,TRBV20-1,.,CSANGRSSYEQYF,TGCAGTGCTAACGGACGGAGCTCCTACGAGCAGTACTTC
.,TRBJ2-5,TRBV18,many,CASSPLETQYF,TGTGCCAGCTCACCACTAGAGACCCAGTACTTC
.,TRBJ1-1,TRBV27,.,CASSLGGGGTEAFF,TGTGCCAGCAGTTTGGGCGGGGGGGGCACTGAAGCTTTCTTT
.,TRBJ2-3,TRBV7-6,few,CASSLGQEGKDTQYF,TGTGCCAGCAGCTTAGGGCAGGAGGGGAAAGATACGCAGTATTTT
TRBD2,TRBJ2-3,TRBV12-5,many,CASGIGTSGITDTQYF,TGTGCTAGTGGTATAGGGACTAGCGGGATCACAGATACGCAGTATTTT
.,TRBJ2-2,TRBV6-2/TRBV6-3,many,CASRRKDGELFF,TGTGCCAGCAGACGAAAGGACGGGGAGCTGTTTTTT
.,TRBJ1-2,TRBV29-1,many,CSVEAYGEGYEGYTF,TGCAGCGTTGAGGCTTATGGGGAAGGTTATGAAGGCTACACCTTC
.,TRBJ2-2,TRBV6-1,many,CASIVAGELFF,TGTGCCAGTATTGTCGCCGGGGAGCTGTTTTTT
.,TRBJ2-2,TRBV5-1,many,CASSSRSQGFAGELFF,TGCGCCAGCAGCTCCCGCTCCCAGGGATTCGCCGGGGAGCTGTTTTTT
.,TRBJ1-1,TRBV6-5,many,CASSYGKGRTEAFF,TGTGCCAGCAGTTACGGGAAGGGACGTACTGAAGCTTTCTTT
TRBD2,TRBJ2-1,TRBV7-2,few,CASSRRPLAGSPYEQFF,TGTGCCAGCAGCCGCAGACCTCTAGCGGGGTCACCCTATGAGCAGTTCTTC
.,TRBJ1-1,TRBV11-3,.,CASSRGTEAFF,TGTGCCAGCAGCCGGGGGACTGAAGCTTTCTTT
TRBD1,TRBJ2-7,TRBV7-9,few,CASSFGQVGDEQYF,TGTGCCAGCAGCTTCGGACAGGTTGGAGACGAGCAGTACTTC
.,TRBJ1-2,TRBV7-9,many,CASSFGGISDYTF,TGTGCCAGCAGCTTCGGGGGCATCAGCGACTACACCTTC
TRBD2,TRBJ2-2,TRBV4-1,many,CASSPSGGGTGELFF,TGCGCCAGCAGCCCGAGCGGGGGGGGCACCGGGGAGCTGTTTTTT
TRBD1,TRBJ1-2,TRBV3-1,many,CASSQEYRGAGYTF,TGTGCCAGCAGCCAAGAGTACAGGGGTGCTGGCTACACCTTC
.,TRBJ2-7,TRBV5-6,.,CASSFRTASSYEQYF,TGTGCCAGCAGCTTTCGGACAGCTTCCTCCTACGAGCAGTACTTC
.,TRBJ1-1,TRBV7-3,.,CASSPSGASTEAFF,TGTGCCAGCAGCCCTTCGGGGGCGTCAACTGAAGCTTTCTTT
.,TRBJ1-1,TRBV20-1,many,CSASRVNTEAFF,TGCAGTGCTAGTCGGGTGAACACTGAAGCTTTCTTT
TRBD1,TRBJ1-1,TRBV13,many,CASSPTSGTGLEAFF,TGTGCCAGCAGCCCTACTTCCGGGACAGGGCTCGAAGCTTTCTTT
.,TRBJ1-2,TRBV20-1,many,CSAKRTELGYTF,TGCAGTGCAAAAAGGACAGAACTAGGCTACACCTTC
.,TRBJ2-7,TRBV7-2,.,CASTGRTGAYEQYF,TGTGCCAGCACCGGGAGGACAGGAGCCTACGAGCAGTACTTC
.,TRBJ1-1,TRBV20-1,many,CSARIAGGHTEAFF,TGCAGTGCTAGAATTGCAGGAGGACACACTGAAGCTTTCTTT
.,TRBJ2-5,TRBV5-3,many,CARSLPTSEETQYF,TGTGCCAGAAGCTTGCCGACGTCCGAAGAGACCCAGTACTTC